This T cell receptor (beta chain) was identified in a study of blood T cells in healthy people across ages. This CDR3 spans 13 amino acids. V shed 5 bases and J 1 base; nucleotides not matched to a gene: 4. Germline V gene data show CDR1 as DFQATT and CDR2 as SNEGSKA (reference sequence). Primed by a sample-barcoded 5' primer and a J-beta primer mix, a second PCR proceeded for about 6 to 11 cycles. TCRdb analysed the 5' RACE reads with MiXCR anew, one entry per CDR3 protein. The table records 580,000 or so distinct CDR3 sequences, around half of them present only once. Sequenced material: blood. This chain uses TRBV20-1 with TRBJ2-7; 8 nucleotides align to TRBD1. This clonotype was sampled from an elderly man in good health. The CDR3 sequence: CSAPRQGSYEQYF. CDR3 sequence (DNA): TGCAGTGCTCCAAGACAGGGGTCCTACGAGCAGTACTTC.